The 8 T cell receptor beta chains below come from one sample, sequenced in a study of human T cells and chemical hapten exposure. TCRdb passed the RACE reads through MiXCR, listing each CDR3 protein once. The sample carries 70,000 to 80,000 distinct CDR3 sequences, approximately 29% recorded once. Time point here: patch test 1, 2 weeks after DPC sensitization. Specified treatment: therapeutic diphenylcyclopropenone sensitization with weekly scalp DPC. Sequencing used whole blood, obtained in connection with sensitization to the hapten diphenylcyclopropenone (DPC). The source of these receptors is a man in his forties with alopecia areata. Some clones in this sample may be carry-over from other donors' samples.

In this sample, this clonotype turned up a few times. The rearrangement uses TRBV3-1 and TRBJ1-1; the D is unclear. CDR1 and CDR2 (germline): LGHDT, YNNKEL (reference sequence). CDR3 size: 15 residues. V shed 3 bases and J shed 1 base, with 12 bases lying between them. This CDR3 reads CASSQVSRRNTEAFF. For the CDR3, the DNA is TGTGCCAGCAGCCAGGTTTCCAGGAGGAACACTGAAGCTTTCTTT. Based on the CDR3 plus reference TRBV3-1 and TRBJ1-1, the full variable domain is DTAVSQTPKYLVTQMGNDKSIKCEQNLGHDTMYWYKQDSKKFLKIMFSYNNKELIINETVPNRFSPKSPDKAHLNLHINSLELGDSAVYFCASSQVSRRNTEAFFGQGTRLTVV.

The chain carries TRBV4-1 and TRBJ1-1; perhaps TRBD1 as D (5 bases). The ends were cut back, 4 bases at V and 5 bases at J, with 17 bases in the middle. Germline V gene data show CDR1 as MGHRA and CDR2 as YSYEKL. The CDR3 covers 15 residues. CDR3 coding DNA: TGCGCCAGCAGCCTCACCCCGGTGGGGGAGACTGAAGCTTTCTTT. Protein sequence: CASSLTPVGETEAFF.

In its sample, this clonotype was seen a few times. The chain links TRBV27 to TRBJ2-7, with a possible D match to TRBD2 (6 bases). Trimming shortened V by 3 bases and J by 6 bases, and 12 bases separated the two germline ends. The CDR3 has 13 residues. The germline V gene has CDR1 MNHEY and CDR2 SMNVEV (reference sequence). CDR3 sequence reads: CASSFSAAGEQYF. The CDR3 nucleotides read TGTGCCAGCAGTTTTTCGGCAGCGGGCGAGCAGTACTTC.

The chain is built from TRBV7-9 and TRBJ1-2; a weak D match, TRBD1 (5 bases). The CDR3 totals 16 residues. Germline values: CDR1 SEHNR, CDR2 FQNEAQ (reference sequence). V lost 7 bases, J lost 4 bases, and 22 bases lay in between. The DNA of the CDR3 is TGTGCCAGCACCTCTACAGTAACCAGGGATCTCTATGGCTACACCTTC. Residues: CASTSTVTRDLYGYTF.

This clonotype was counted many times. This chain connects TRBV4-3 to TRBJ1-5; the D gene is possibly TRBD1 (5 bases). Germline V gene sequence: CDR1 LGHNA, CDR2 YSLEER. V was clipped by 4 bases and J by 2 bases, with 12 bases between them. This CDR3 comprises 15 residues. CDR3 region: CASSPGMGRNQPQHF. DNA for the CDR3: TGCGCCAGCAGCCCAGGTATGGGGCGCAATCAGCCCCAGCATTTT.

In its sample, this clonotype was seen a few times. J is TRBJ2-2 and V is TRBV20-1; possible D gene TRBD2, 6 bases. Trimming stripped 3 bases from V and 6 bases from J, with 11 bases between. CDR3 length: 13 amino acids. In germline, CDR1 is DFQATT, CDR2 SNEGSKA (reference sequence). The CDR3 DNA reads as TGCAGTGCTAGTTCCCTAGCGTCCGGGGAGCTGTTTTTT. This translates into CSASSLASGELFF.

The table lists this clonotype with a count of one. The V call is TRBV9, the J call TRBJ2-4; unclear D gene. The germline gives CDR1 SGDLS, CDR2 YYNGEE. V was pared by 4 bases and J by 8 bases, with 10 bases between. The CDR3 runs to 12 residues. This chain's CDR3 is CASSPSGDIQYF. Here the CDR3 DNA reads TGTGCCAGCAGCCCAAGTGGGGACATTCAGTACTTC.

J is TRBJ2-1 and V is TRBV3-1; TRBD2 is a possible D gene (5 bases). CDR1 and CDR2 from the germline V gene are LGHDT and YNNKEL (reference sequence). Trimming removed 4 bases at V and 9 bases at J, with 22 bases between. The CDR3 runs 16 residues. CDR3 bases: TGTGCCAGCAGCCCGCAACTAGGACGGGGTTATGGTGAGCAGTTCTTC. Its protein is CASSPQLGRGYGEQFF.